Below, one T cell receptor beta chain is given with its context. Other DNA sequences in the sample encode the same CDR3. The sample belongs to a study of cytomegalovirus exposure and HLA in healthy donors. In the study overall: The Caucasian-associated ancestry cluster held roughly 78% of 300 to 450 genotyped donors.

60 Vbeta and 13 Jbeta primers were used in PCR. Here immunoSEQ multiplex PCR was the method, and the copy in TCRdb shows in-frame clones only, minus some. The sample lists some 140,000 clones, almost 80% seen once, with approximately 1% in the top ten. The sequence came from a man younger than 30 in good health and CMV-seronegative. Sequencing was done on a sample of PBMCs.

As DNA, the CDR3 is TGCGCCAGCAGCTCAGGACAGGGCGGCTATGGCTACACCTTC. The encoded protein is CASSSGQGGYGYTF. The rearrangement uses TRBV5-1 and TRBJ1-2, with 8 bases that match TRBD1. Germline CDR1 reads SGHRS; CDR2 reads YFSETQ. The CDR3 runs 14 residues. After removal of 3 bases from V and 4 bases from J, the junction contained 5 bases not matched to a gene.